Presented here are 23 T cell receptor beta chains from one specimen sequenced in a study of blood T cell repertoires in COVID-19. Produced via immunoSEQ multiplex PCR; TCRdb's table is partial and in-frame only. Here the sample spans about 350,000 clones, around nine tenths being singletons. Sequencing was carried out using PBMCs or T cells enriched from blood (not recorded which). The receptors were sampled from a woman in her twenties or thirties who had been exposed to COVID-19.

The chain employs TRBV9 and TRBJ2-1; 11 bases fit TRBD2. There are 16 residues in the CDR3. The germline CDR1 and CDR2 sequences are SGDLS and YYNGEE. V shed 3 bases and J 6 bases; nucleotides not matched to a gene: 8. The CDR3 DNA is TGTGCCAGCAGCGCCGGGGAACTAGCGGGAGCCAATGAGCAGTTCTTC. Translating gives CASSAGELAGANEQFF.

The chain couples TRBV4-1 to TRBJ2-7; D perhaps matches TRBD2 (6 bases). The germline gives CDR1 MGHRA, CDR2 YSYEKL. V lost 4 bases and J lost 4, with 11 bases in between. There are 13 residues in the CDR3. CDR3 in DNA: TGCGCCAGCAGCCCGGGACTTCTATACGAGCAGTACTTC. It codes for CASSPGLLYEQYF.

This clone was seen a few times. This chain connects TRBV7-6 to TRBJ2-7; 15 nucleotides align to TRBD2. Germline-derived CDR1 and CDR2 are SGHVS and FNYEAQ. V dropped 5 bases and J dropped 5; count of bases not matched to a gene: 13. This CDR3 comprises 18 residues. The CDR3 DNA reads TGTGCCAGCAGCCCGCCGGGACTAGCGGGAGGCCCTATCCACGAGCAGTACTTC. Translating gives CASSPPGLAGGPIHEQYF.

The chain uses TRBV15 and TRBJ2-7; TRBD1 matches 7 bases. The length of the CDR3 is 13 residues. V lost 5 bases, J lost 5 bases, and 6 bases stayed unmatched. Germline assignment: CDR1 LNHNV and CDR2 YYDKDF (reference sequence). The CDR3 here is CATSRLQGDEQYF. The DNA for the CDR3 is TGTGCCACCAGCCGACTTCAGGGGGACGAGCAGTACTTC.

The rearrangement uses TRBV19 and TRBJ2-1, with TRBD1 as a possible D gene (6 bases). This CDR3 comprises 19 residues. With 5 bases removed from V and 4 bases from J, the gap between germline ends came to 27 bases. Germline CDR1 reads LNHDA; CDR2 reads SQIVND (reference sequence). The CDR3 here is CASSPAGVTGFFSYNEQFF. The CDR3 nucleotides are TGTGCCAGTAGTCCTGCCGGGGTGACAGGCTTTTTCTCTTACAATGAGCAGTTCTTC.

This rearrangement joins TRBV7-3 to TRBJ1-1, with D perhaps TRBD1 (5 bases). The CDR3 covers 14 residues. From germline, CDR1 is SGHTA and CDR2 FQGTGA. V was clipped by 5 bases and J by 0 bases, with 10 bases between them. As DNA, the CDR3 is TGTGCCAGCAGCCCAGGGTCGGTGAACACTGAAGCTTTCTTT. Residues: CASSPGSVNTEAFF. Filled out from reference TRBV7-3 and TRBJ1-1, the complete variable domain reads GAGVSQTPSNKVTEKGKYVELRCDPISGHTALYWYRQSLGQGPEFLIYFQGTGAADDSGLPNDRFFAVRPEGSVSTLKIQRTERGDSAVYLCASSPGSVNTEAFFGQGTRLTVV.

V usage is TRBV15 and J usage is TRBJ1-2, with a weak D call TRBD1 (6 bases). Deletions cut 2 bases from V and 4 bases from J, with 20 bases between. Looked up from germline, CDR1 is LNHNV and CDR2 is YYDKDF (reference sequence). The CDR3 extends over 17 amino acids. The CDR3 DNA follows: TGTGCCACCAGCAGAACCCCGGACAGTCGGCGGGTCTATGGCTACACCTTC. This sequence encodes CATSRTPDSRRVYGYTF.

This chain uses TRBV28 with TRBJ2-6, with 9 bases aligning to TRBD1. CDR3 size: 18 residues. The V gene's germline CDR1 is MDHEN and CDR2 SYDVKM. Trimming at V came to 6 bases and at J to 1 base, leaving 10 bases not matched to a gene. This CDR3 is CASSLPTGGYSGANVLTF. CDR3 bases: TGTGCCAGCAGCCTTCCGACAGGGGGATATTCTGGGGCCAACGTCCTGACTTTC.

The chain uses TRBV2 and TRBJ1-5; possibly TRBD1 for D (5 bases). CDR3 size: 14 residues. The germline V and J ends were trimmed by 6 bases and 7 bases, with 16 bases remaining between them. Germline CDR1 reads SNHLY; CDR2 reads FYNNEI. CDR3 DNA sequence: TGTGCCAGCAGAGCGGGGGGGGTTCGACAGCCCCAGCATTTT. Amino acid sequence: CASRAGGVRQPQHF. Drawing the rest from reference TRBV2 and TRBJ1-5, the complete variable domain is EPEVTQTPSHQVTQMGQEVILRCVPISNHLYFYWYRQILGQKVEFLVSFYNNEISEKSEIFDDQFSVERPDGSNFTLKIRSTKLEDSAMYFCASRAGGVRQPQHFGDGTRLSIL.

The chain uses TRBV28 and TRBJ2-3; D unclear. Trimming removed 7 bases from V and 0 bases from J, with 17 bases in between. CDR3 size: 16 residues. The V gene's germline CDR1 is MDHEN and CDR2 SYDVKM. CDR3 coding DNA: TGTGCCAGCACCCCCCCTACCCTAACTAGCACAGATACGCAGTATTTT. Translating gives CASTPPTLTSTDTQYF.

V usage is TRBV27 and J usage is TRBJ2-5; 9 bases fit TRBD1. Germline lookup yields CDR1 MNHEY and CDR2 SMNVEV (reference sequence). CDR3 size: 15 residues. V dropped 5 bases and J dropped 5; count of bases not matched to a gene: 9. The CDR3: CASSRPGQGGETQYF. Here the CDR3 DNA reads TGTGCCAGCAGTCGCCCGGGACAGGGAGGTGAGACCCAGTACTTC.

The J gene is TRBJ1-2, the V gene TRBV6-5, with D possibly TRBD1 on 6 matching bases. The CDR3 runs 13 residues. Germline values: CDR1 MNHEY, CDR2 SVGAGI. V shed 6 bases and J shed 2 bases, with 10 bases lying between them. For the CDR3, the DNA is TGTGCCAGCAGCCGGGGGGGCAACTATGGCTACACCTTC. Its translation: CASSRGGNYGYTF.

V and J are TRBV5-6 and TRBJ2-7, with 9 bases aligning to TRBD2. This CDR3 contains 14 residues. Germline CDR1 reads SGHDT; CDR2 reads YYEEEE. The junction had 2 bases not matched to a gene; V was cut back by 4 bases and J by 0 bases. The CDR3 region is CASSVTSGSYEQYF. Written as DNA, the CDR3 is TGTGCCAGCAGCGTGACTAGCGGCTCCTACGAGCAGTACTTC.

The chain combines TRBV10-3 with TRBJ2-5, with 7 bases identical to TRBD2. V was clipped by 4 bases and J by 9 bases; unmatched bases: 5. The CDR3 consists of 12 residues. In germline, CDR1 is ENHRY, CDR2 SYGVKD. The CDR3 nucleotides read TGTGCCATCAGTGCGGGGGGTCCGGCCCAGTACTTC. It codes for CAISAGGPAQYF.

This rearrangement joins TRBV28 to TRBJ1-4; D remains ambiguous. This CDR3 is built from 14 residues. V lost 2 bases and J 8 bases, leaving 12 bases between the germline ends. Germline V gene data show CDR1 as MDHEN and CDR2 as SYDVKM. This CDR3 reads CASSLSPGWEKLFF. The CDR3 DNA reads TGTGCCAGCAGTTTAAGTCCGGGTTGGGAAAAACTGTTTTTT.

This chain joins TRBV28 and TRBJ1-1; 8 bases line up with TRBD1. CDR3 length equals 14 residues. The ends lost 6 bases at V and 1 base at J; junction bases unmatched: 4. Germline lookup yields CDR1 MDHEN and CDR2 SYDVKM. As DNA, the CDR3 is TGTGCCAGCAGCACCGGGACAGGGAACACTGAAGCTTTCTTT. It specifies CASSTGTGNTEAFF.

In this sample, this clone turned up once. The gene calls are TRBV2 and TRBJ2-3, with TRBD2 identical over 11 bases. This CDR3 has 18 residues. With V trimmed by 10 bases and J by 1 base, 16 bases remained unmatched. Germline CDR1 reads SNHLY; CDR2 reads FYNNEI. The CDR3 loop reads CATSRGLAGGGGTDTQYF. CDR3 nucleotide sequence: TGTGCCACCTCTAGGGGGCTAGCGGGAGGCGGAGGCACAGATACGCAGTATTTT.

This clone was counted once. The chain joins TRBV5-5 to TRBJ1-5; TRBD1 aligns across 9 bases. The CDR3 sequence is 15 residues long. V gave up 4 bases and J gave up 2 bases; unmatched junction bases: 4. Germline V gene data show CDR1 as SGHKS and CDR2 as YYEKEE (reference sequence). For the CDR3, the DNA is TGTGCCAGCAGCCTGGGGGACAGGGGCAATCAGCCCCAGCATTTT. This encodes CASSLGDRGNQPQHF.

The rearrangement uses TRBV18 and TRBJ2-5; 9 bases agree with TRBD1. This CDR3 has 16 amino acids. The germline V gene has CDR1 KGHSH and CDR2 LQKENI. Unmatched junction bases numbered 4, after V lost 0 bases and J lost 2 bases. The CDR3 DNA is TGTGCCAGCTCACCACCAAGAGGGACAGGGCAAGAGACCCAGTACTTC. Translation gives CASSPPRGTGQETQYF.

The chain employs TRBV9 and TRBJ1-1, with TRBD1 matching over 7 bases. Trimming took 3 bases from V and 1 from J; bases not matched to a gene: 9. This CDR3 is 16 amino acids long. Germline CDR1 reads SGDLS; CDR2 reads YYNGEE. CDR3 nucleotide sequence: TGTGCCAGCAGCGCAGGGGGGTTATCGAAGAACACTGAAGCTTTCTTT. Encoded protein: CASSAGGLSKNTEAFF.

This chain links TRBV30 with TRBJ1-5; no reliable D call. This CDR3 is 17 amino acids long. In germline, CDR1 is GTSNPN, CDR2 SVGIG (reference sequence). Trimming took 0 bases from V and 0 from J, leaving 15 bases between them. The CDR3 loop is CAWSVVRSGYSNQPQHF. The CDR3 DNA follows: TGTGCCTGGAGTGTTGTCAGGTCGGGGTATAGCAATCAGCCCCAGCATTTT. The whole variable domain, filled in from reference TRBV30 and TRBJ1-5, reads SQTIHQWPATLVQPVGSPLSLECTVEGTSNPNLYWYRQAAGRGLQLLFYSVGIGQISSEVPQNLSASRPQDRQFILSSKKLLLSDSGFYLCAWSVVRSGYSNQPQHFGDGTRLSIL.

This rearrangement joins TRBV18 to TRBJ2-7, with D unclear. V shed 0 bases and J shed 6 bases, with 9 bases lying between them. Germline V gene lookup returns CDR1 KGHSH and CDR2 LQKENI. The CDR3 runs 13 residues. CDR3 nucleotide sequence: TGTGCCAGCTCACCACCGAATCTAGGCGAGCAGTACTTC. This encodes CASSPPNLGEQYF.

The rearrangement uses TRBV9 and TRBJ2-2, with a weak D call TRBD1 (5 bases). Trimming left V 4 bases short and J 7 bases short, with 17 bases between. This CDR3 comprises 15 residues. CDR1 and CDR2 (germline): SGDLS, YYNGEE. The CDR3 reads CASSLYGGQGGELFF. Here the CDR3 DNA reads TGTGCCAGCAGCCTGTATGGCGGCCAGGGCGGGGAGCTGTTTTTT. The whole variable domain, remainder taken from reference TRBV9 and TRBJ2-2, is DSGVTQTPKHLITATGQRVTLRCSPRSGDLSVYWYQQSLDQGLQFLIQYYNGEERAKGNILERFSAQQFPDLHSELNLSSLELGDSALYFCASSLYGGQGGELFFGEGSRLTVL.